This T cell receptor beta chain was sequenced during a study of STAT5B mutations in CD4+ large granular lymphocyte leukemia. Data came from immunoSEQ multiplex PCR; TCRdb stores just in-frame clones and leaves some out. The data contain under 40,000 clones, under 85% of them singletons. The germline CDR1 and CDR2 sequences are GTSNPN and SVGIG (reference sequence). V gave up 7 bases and J gave up 1 base; unmatched junction bases: 13. The CDR3 is made up of 16 amino acids. The sequenced material came from CD4+ T cells from blood buffy coats. This chain connects TRBV30 to TRBJ1-1; 9 bases are a match to TRBD1. The receptor's source is a human donor in good health. CDR3 DNA: TGTGCCTCAAAACCGGGACAGGGCTTGAGGAACACTGAAGCTTTCTTT. Its protein is CASKPGQGLRNTEAFF.